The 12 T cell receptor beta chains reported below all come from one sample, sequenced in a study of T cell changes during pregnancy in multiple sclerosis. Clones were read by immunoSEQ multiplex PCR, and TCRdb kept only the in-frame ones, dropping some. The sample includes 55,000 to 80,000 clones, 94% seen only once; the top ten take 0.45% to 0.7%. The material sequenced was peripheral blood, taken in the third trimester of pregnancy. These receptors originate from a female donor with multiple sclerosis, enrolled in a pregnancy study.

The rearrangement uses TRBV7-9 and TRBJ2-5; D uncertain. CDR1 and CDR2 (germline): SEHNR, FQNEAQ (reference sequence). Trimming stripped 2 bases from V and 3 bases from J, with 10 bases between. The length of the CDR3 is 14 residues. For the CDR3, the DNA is TGTGCCAGCAGCTTAACCCAGGAAAAAGAGACCCAGTACTTC. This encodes CASSLTQEKETQYF.

CDR3 loop: CASSSGVWAFF. As DNA, the CDR3 is TGTGCCAGCAGCAGCGGGGTATGGGCTTTCTTT. The rearrangement uses TRBV27 and TRBJ1-1; D remains unclear. The germline V gene encodes CDR1 MNHEY and CDR2 SMNVEV (reference sequence). There are 11 residues in the CDR3. V was cut by 6 bases and J by 11 bases, with 13 bases left in between.

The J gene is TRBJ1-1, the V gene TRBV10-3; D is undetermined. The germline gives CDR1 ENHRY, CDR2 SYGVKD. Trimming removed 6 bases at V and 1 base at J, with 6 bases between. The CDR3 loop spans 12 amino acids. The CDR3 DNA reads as TGTGCCATCAGGGTGGCGAACACTGAAGCTTTCTTT. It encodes CAIRVANTEAFF.

The CDR3 nucleotides are TGTGCCTGGAGTGAGGCTAGCGGGTACAATGAGCAGTTCTTC. Amino acid sequence: CAWSEASGYNEQFF. The chain employs TRBV30 and TRBJ2-1; 8 bases are a match to TRBD2. CDR3 length: 14 amino acids. Germline-derived CDR1 and CDR2 are GTSNPN and SVGIG (reference sequence). J lost 4 bases, V lost 1 base, and 3 bases had no gene match.

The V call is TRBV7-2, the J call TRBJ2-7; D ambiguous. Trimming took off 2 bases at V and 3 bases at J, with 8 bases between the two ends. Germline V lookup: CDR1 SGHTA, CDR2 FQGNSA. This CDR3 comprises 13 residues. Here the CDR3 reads CASSLSDNYEQYF. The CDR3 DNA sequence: TGTGCCAGCAGCTTATCCGACAACTACGAGCAGTACTTC. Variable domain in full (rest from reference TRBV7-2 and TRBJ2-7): GAGVSQSPSNKVTEKGKDVELRCDPISGHTALYWYRQSLGQGLEFLIYFQGNSAPDKSGLPSDRFSAERTGGSVSTLTIQRTQQEDSAVYLCASSLSDNYEQYFGPGTRLTVT.

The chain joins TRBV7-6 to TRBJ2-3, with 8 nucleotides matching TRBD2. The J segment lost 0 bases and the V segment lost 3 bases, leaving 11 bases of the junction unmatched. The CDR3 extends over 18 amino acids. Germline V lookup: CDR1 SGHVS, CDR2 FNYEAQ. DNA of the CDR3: TGTGCCAGCAGCTTCCCCACGGGGGGGAAGGTTAGCACAGATACGCAGTATTTT. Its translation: CASSFPTGGKVSTDTQYF.

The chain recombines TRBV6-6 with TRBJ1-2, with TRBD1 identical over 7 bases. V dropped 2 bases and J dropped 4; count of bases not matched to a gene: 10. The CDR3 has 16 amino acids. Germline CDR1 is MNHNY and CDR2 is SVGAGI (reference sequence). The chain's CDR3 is CASSYATPGQIYGYTF. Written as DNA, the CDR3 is TGTGCCAGCAGTTACGCAACACCGGGACAGATCTATGGCTACACCTTC.

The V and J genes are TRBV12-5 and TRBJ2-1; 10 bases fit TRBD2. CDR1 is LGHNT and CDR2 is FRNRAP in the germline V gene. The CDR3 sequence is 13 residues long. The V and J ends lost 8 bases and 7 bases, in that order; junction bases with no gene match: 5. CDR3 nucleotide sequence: TGTGCTAGTTGCTCTAGCGGGGGAAATGAGCAGTTCTTC. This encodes CASCSSGGNEQFF.

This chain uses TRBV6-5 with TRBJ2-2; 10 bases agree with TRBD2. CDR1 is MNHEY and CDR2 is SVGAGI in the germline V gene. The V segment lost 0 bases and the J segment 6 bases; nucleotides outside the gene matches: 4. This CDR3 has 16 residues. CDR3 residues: CASSYSVSGGSGELFF. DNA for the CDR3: TGTGCCAGCAGTTACTCGGTTAGCGGGGGGTCCGGGGAGCTGTTTTTT.

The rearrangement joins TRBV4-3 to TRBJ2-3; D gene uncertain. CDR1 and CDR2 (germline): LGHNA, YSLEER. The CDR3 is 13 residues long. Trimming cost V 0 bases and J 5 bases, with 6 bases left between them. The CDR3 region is CASSQDSRDTQYF. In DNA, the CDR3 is TGCGCCAGCAGCCAAGATAGTAGAGATACGCAGTATTTT.

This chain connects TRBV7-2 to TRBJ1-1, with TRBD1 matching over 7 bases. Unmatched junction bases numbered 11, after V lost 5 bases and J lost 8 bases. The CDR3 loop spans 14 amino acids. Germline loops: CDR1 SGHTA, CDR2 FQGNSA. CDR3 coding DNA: TGTGCCAGCAGCCGTCTAACAGGGGCACCGGAAGCTTTCTTT. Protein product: CASSRLTGAPEAFF. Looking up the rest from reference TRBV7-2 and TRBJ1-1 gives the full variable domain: GAGVSQSPSNKVTEKGKDVELRCDPISGHTALYWYRQSLGQGLEFLIYFQGNSAPDKSGLPSDRFSAERTGGSVSTLTIQRTQQEDSAVYLCASSRLTGAPEAFFGQGTRLTVV.

Here the CDR3 DNA reads TGTGCCAGCAGCTTCGGACCGGGGGAGCAGTTCTTC. Translation gives CASSFGPGEQFF. This sequence joins TRBV7-9 and TRBJ2-1; possibly TRBD2 for D (5 bases). Trimming shortened V by 3 bases and J by 10 bases, and 10 bases separated the two germline ends. The CDR3 is made up of 12 amino acids. Germline lookup yields CDR1 SEHNR and CDR2 FQNEAQ (reference sequence). Combining the CDR3 with reference TRBV7-9 and TRBJ2-1 gives the whole variable domain DTGVSQNPRHKITKRGQNVTFRCDPISEHNRLYWYRQTLGQGPEFLTYFQNEAQLEKSRLLSDRFSAERPKGSFSTLEIQRTEQGDSAMYLCASSFGPGEQFFGPGTRLTVL.